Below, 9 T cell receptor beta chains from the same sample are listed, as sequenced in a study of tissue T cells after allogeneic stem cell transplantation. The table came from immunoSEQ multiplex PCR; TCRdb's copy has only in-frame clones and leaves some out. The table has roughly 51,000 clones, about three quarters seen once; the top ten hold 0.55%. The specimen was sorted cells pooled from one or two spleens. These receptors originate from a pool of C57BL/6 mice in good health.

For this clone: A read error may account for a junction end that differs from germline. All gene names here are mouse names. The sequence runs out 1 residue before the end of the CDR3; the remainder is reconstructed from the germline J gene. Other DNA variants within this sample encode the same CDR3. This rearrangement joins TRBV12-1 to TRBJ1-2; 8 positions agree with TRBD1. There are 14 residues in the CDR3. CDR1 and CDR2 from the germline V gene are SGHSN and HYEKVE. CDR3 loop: CASSRTGSNSDYTF. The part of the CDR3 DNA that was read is TGCGCCAGCTCTCGGACAGGGTCAAACTCCGACTACACC.

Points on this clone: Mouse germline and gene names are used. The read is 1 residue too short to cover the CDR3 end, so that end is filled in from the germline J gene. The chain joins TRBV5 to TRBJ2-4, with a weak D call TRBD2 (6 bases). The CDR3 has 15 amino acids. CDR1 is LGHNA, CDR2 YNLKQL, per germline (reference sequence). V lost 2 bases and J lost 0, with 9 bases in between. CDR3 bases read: TGTGCCAGCAGCCAAAATCTGGGGAGTCAAAACACCTTGTAC. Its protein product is CASSQNLGSQNTLY. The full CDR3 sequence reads CASSQNLGSQNTLYF.

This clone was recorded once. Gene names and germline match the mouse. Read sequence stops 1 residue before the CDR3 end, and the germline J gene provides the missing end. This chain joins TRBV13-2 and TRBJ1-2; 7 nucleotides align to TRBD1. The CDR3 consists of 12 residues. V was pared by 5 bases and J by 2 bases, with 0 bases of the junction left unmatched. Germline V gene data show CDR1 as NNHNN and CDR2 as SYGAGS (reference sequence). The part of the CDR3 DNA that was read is TGTGCCAGCGGGACAGGGAACTCCGACTACACC. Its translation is CASGTGNSDYT. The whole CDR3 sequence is CASGTGNSDYTF.

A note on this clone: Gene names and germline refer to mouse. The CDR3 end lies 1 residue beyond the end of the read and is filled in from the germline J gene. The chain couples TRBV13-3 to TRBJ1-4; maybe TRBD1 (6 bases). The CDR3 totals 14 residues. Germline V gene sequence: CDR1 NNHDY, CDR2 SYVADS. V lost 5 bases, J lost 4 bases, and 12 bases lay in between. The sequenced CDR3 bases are TGTGCCAGCAGACACCGGGACAACAACGAAAGATTATTT. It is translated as CASRHRDNNERLF. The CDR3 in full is CASRHRDNNERLFF.

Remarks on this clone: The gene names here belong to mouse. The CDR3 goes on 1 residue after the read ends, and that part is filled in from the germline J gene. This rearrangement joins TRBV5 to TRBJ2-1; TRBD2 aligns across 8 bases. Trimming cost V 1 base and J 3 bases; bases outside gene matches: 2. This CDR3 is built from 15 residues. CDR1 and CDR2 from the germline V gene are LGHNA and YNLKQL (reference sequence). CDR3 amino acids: CASSQGGGGYAEQFF. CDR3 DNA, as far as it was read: TGTGCCAGCAGCCAAGGTGGGGGGGGCTATGCTGAGCAGTTC.

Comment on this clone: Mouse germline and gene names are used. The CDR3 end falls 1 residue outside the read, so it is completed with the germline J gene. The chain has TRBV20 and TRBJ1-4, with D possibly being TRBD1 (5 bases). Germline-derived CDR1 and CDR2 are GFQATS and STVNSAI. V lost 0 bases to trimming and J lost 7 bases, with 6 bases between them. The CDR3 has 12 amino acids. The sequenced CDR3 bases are TGTGGTGCTAGGGACAGGGCCGAAAGATTATTT. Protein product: CGARDRAERLF. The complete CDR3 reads CGARDRAERLFF.

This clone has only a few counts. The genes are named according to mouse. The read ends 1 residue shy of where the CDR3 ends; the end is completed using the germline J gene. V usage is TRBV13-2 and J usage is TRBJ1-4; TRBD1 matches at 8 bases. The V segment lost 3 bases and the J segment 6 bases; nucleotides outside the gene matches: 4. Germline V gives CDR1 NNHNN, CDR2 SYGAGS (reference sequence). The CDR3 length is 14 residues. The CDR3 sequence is CASGGTGRDERLFF. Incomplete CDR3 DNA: TGTGCCAGCGGTGGGACAGGGAGGGACGAAAGATTATTT.

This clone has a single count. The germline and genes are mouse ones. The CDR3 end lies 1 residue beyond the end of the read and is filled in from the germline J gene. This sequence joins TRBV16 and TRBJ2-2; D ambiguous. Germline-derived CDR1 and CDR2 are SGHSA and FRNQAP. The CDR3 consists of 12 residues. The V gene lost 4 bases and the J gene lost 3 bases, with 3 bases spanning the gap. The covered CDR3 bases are TGTGCAAGCAGCTGGGACACCGGGCAGCTCTAC. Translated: CASSWDTGQLY. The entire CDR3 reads CASSWDTGQLYF. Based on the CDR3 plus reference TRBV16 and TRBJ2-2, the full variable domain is NAGVIQTPRHKVTGKGQEATLWCEPISGHSAVFWYRQTIVQGLEFLTYFRNQAPIDDSGMPKERFSAQMPNQSHSTLKIQSTQPQDSAVYLCASSWDTGQLYFGEGSKLTVL.

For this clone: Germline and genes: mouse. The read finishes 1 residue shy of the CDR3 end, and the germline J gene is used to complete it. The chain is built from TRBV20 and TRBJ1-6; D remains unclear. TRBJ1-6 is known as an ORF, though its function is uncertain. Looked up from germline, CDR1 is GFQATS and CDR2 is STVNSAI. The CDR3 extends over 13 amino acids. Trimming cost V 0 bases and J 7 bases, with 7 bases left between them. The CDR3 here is CGARDRLNSPLYF. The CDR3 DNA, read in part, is TGTGGTGCTAGGGATAGGCTGAATTCGCCCCTCTAC.